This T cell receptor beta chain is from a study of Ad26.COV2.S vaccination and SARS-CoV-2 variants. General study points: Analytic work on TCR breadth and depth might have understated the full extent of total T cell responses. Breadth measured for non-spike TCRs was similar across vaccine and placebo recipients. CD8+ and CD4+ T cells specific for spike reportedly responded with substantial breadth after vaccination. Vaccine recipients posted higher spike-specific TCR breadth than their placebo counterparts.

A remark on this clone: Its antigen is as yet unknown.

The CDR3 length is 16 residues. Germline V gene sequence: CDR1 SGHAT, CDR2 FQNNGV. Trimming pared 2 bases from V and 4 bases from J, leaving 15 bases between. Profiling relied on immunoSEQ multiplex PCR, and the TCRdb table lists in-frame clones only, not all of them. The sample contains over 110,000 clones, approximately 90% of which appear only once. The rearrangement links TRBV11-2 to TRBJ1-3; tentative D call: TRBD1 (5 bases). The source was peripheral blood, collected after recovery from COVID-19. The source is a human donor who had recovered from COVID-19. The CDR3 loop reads CASSLSPKGFGNTIYF. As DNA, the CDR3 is TGTGCCAGCAGCTTAAGCCCGAAGGGGTTCGGAAACACCATATATTTT.